This TCR beta chain was captured by sequencing in a study of human T cells and chemical hapten exposure. Study-wide context: Sensitizing treatment utilized 2% DPC over a roughly 2 cm by roughly 2 cm portion of upper inner arm skin. Minor pooled library volume differences mainly drove per-sample TCR yield variation.

The time point here: patch test 2, 6 weeks after DPC sensitization. Treatment: therapeutic diphenylcyclopropenone sensitization with weekly scalp DPC. At every patch-test visit, blood was drawn before the patch test was applied. TCRdb recomputed calls from the RACE reads with MiXCR, one row per CDR3 protein. The data show a few hundred thousand distinct CDR3 sequences, 6% to 7% seen once. The length of the CDR3 is 13 residues. Germline trimming cut 4 bases from V and 11 bases from J; bases unmatched to any gene: 11. The germline V gene has CDR1 SGHRS and CDR2 YFSETQ. The chain couples TRBV5-1 to TRBJ1-1; 7 bases fit TRBD1. The sequence came from a woman aged 18-35 years with alopecia areata. Some clones in this sample may be carry-over from other donors' samples. The sample in question was whole blood, obtained in connection with sensitization to the hapten diphenylcyclopropenone (DPC). The CDR3 sequence is CASSPLRQGEAFF. The CDR3 region has the DNA TGCGCCAGCAGCCCCCTACGACAGGGCGAGGCTTTCTTT.